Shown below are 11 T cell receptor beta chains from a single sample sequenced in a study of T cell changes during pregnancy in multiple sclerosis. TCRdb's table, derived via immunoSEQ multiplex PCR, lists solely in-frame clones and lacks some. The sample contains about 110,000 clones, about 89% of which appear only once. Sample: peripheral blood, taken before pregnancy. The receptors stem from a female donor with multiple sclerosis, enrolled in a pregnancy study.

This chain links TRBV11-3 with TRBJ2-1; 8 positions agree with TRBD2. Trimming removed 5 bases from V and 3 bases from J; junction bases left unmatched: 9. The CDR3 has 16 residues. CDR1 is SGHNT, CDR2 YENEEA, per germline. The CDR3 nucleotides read TGTGCCAGCAGCCCCGGAGCTAGCGGGTACTACAATGAGCAGTTCTTC. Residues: CASSPGASGYYNEQFF.

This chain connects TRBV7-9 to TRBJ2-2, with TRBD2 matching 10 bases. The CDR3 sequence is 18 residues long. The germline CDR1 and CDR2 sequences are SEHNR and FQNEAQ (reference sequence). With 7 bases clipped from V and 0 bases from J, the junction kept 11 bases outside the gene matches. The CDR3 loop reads CASIRRELAGTNTGELFF. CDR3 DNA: TGTGCCAGCATTCGACGGGAACTAGCGGGGACGAACACCGGGGAGCTGTTTTTT.

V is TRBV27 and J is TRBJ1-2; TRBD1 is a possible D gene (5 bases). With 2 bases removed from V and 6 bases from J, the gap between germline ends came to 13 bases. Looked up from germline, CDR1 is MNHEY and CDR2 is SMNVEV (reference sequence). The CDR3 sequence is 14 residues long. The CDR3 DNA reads TGTGCCAGCAGTTTACGAGGAGGGGTTAATGGCTACACCTTC. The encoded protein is CASSLRGGVNGYTF.

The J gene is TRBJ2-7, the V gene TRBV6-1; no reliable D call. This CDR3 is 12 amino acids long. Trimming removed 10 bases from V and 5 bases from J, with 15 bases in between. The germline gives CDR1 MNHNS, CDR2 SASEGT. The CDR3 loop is CATTGRSHEQYF. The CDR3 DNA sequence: TGTGCCACCACCGGCAGGTCGCACGAGCAGTACTTC.

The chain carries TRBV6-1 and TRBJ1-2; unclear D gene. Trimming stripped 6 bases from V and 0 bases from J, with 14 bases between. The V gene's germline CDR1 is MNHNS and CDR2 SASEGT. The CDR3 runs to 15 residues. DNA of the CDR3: TGTGCCAGCAGCGAGAGCAGGAGGACTAACTATGGCTACACCTTC. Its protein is CASSESRRTNYGYTF.

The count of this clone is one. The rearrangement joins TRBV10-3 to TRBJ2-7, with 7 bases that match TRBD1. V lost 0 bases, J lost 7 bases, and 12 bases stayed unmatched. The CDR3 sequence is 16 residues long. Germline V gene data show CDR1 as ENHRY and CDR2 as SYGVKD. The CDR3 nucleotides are TGTGCCATCAGTGAGTCGACAGGGCCCAAAACCGGAGAGCAGTACTTC. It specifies CAISESTGPKTGEQYF.

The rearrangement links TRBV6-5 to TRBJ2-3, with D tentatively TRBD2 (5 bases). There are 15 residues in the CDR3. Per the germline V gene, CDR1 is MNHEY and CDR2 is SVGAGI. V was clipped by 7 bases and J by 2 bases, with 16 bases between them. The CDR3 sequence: CASTSEGTSTDTQYF. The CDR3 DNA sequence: TGTGCCAGCACCTCCGAGGGCACTTCCACAGATACGCAGTATTTT.

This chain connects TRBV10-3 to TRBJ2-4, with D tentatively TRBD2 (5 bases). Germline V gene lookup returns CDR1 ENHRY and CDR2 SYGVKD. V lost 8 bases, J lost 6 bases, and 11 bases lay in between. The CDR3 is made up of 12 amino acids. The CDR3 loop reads CAIGSLGNIQYF. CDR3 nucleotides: TGTGCCATCGGGAGCTTGGGAAACATTCAGTACTTC.

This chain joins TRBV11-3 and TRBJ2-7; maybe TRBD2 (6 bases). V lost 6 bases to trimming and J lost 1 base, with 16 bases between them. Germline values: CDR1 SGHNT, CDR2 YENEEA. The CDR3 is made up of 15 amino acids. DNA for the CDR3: TGTGCCAGCAGTCGTGGGATAGCGGATTCCTACGAGCAGTACTTC. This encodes CASSRGIADSYEQYF. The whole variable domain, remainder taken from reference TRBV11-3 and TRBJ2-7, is EAGVVQSPRYKIIEKKQPVAFWCNPISGHNTLYWYLQNLGQGPELLIRYENEEAVDDSQLPKDRFSAERLKGVDSTLKIQPAELGDSAVYLCASSRGIADSYEQYFGPGTRLTVT.

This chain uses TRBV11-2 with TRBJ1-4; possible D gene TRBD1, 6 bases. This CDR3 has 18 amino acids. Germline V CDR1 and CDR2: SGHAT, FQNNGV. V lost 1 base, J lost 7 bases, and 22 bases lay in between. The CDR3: CASSLGPQVGTRTEKLFF. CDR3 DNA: TGTGCCAGCAGCTTAGGGCCACAGGTCGGGACACGGACTGAAAAACTGTTTTTT.

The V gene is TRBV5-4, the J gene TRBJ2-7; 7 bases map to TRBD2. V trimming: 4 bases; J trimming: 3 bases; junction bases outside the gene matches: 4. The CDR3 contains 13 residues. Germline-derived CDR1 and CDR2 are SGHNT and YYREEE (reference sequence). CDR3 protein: CASSRGTIYEQYF. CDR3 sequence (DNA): TGTGCCAGCAGCCGTGGGACTATCTACGAGCAGTACTTC.